The 21 T cell receptor beta chains below were found in one sample sequenced in a study of T-cell reconstitution after alpha-beta-depleted transplantation in children. Researchers prepared the TCRbeta library using unique molecular identifiers, the study reports. Via MiXCR, TCRdb re-called the PCR reads, giving one row per CDR3 protein. Among approximately 350,000 distinct CDR3 sequences listed, 10% were seen once. This sample comprised PBMCs from the stem cell graft donor, obtained from the stem cell graft. The receptor set was obtained from a human donor who donated a stem cell graft to a child with acute lymphoblastic leukemia.

This clonotype was seen ten or more times. The CDR3 loop reads CASSLQGNYEQYF. DNA for the CDR3: TGTGCCAGCAGTTTACAGGGGAACTACGAGCAGTACTTC. This chain uses TRBV12-3 or TRBV12-4 with TRBJ2-7; D might be TRBD1 (6 bases). The CDR3 contains 13 residues. V dropped 2 bases and J dropped 3 bases, with 8 bases sitting between them.

This clonotype has a handful of counts. The chain carries TRBV7-9 and TRBJ2-2, with D hard to call. CDR1 is SEHNR, CDR2 FQNEAQ, per germline (reference sequence). This CDR3 contains 13 residues. V dropped 7 bases and J dropped 6 bases, with 12 bases sitting between them. The DNA for the CDR3 is TGTGCCAGCACCTCCAGAAGGGCCGGGGAGCTGTTTTTT. It is translated as CASTSRRAGELFF.

This clonotype was counted between two and nine times. The chain carries TRBV29-1 and TRBJ2-1, with a possible D match to TRBD1 (6 bases). The CDR3 spans 12 residues. Germline-derived CDR1 and CDR2 are SQVTM and ANQGSEA. V was pared by 3 bases and J by 9 bases, with 12 bases between. The CDR3 region has the DNA TGCAGCGTTGAGGCAGGGGCGGGTGAGCAGTTCTTC. This sequence encodes CSVEAGAGEQFF.

This clonotype showed up many times. This rearrangement joins TRBV5-5 to TRBJ2-3, with 9 bases identical to TRBD1. The CDR3 contains 16 residues. Germline CDR1 is SGHKS and CDR2 is YYEKEE (reference sequence). Trimming cost V 1 base and J 1 base; bases outside gene matches: 4. The CDR3 sequence: CASSLLRDRGTDTQYF. CDR3 DNA sequence: TGTGCCAGCAGCTTGCTCCGGGACAGGGGCACAGATACGCAGTATTTT. The whole variable domain, remainder taken from reference TRBV5-5 and TRBJ2-3, is DAGVTQSPTHLIKTRGQQVTLRCSPISGHKSVSWYQQVLGQGPQFIFQYYEKEERGRGNFPDRFSARQFPNYSSELNVNALLLGDSALYLCASSLLRDRGTDTQYFGPGTRLTVL.

This chain joins TRBV4-1 and TRBJ2-3; the match to TRBD2 covers 12 bases. The CDR3 sequence is 17 residues long. V gave up 4 bases and J gave up 9 bases; unmatched junction bases: 14. Per germline, CDR1 MGHRA and CDR2 YSYEKL. CDR3 nucleotides: TGCGCCAGCAGCCCATTCACCCGACTAGCGGGAGCCCTCACGCAGTATTTT. Translated, it gives CASSPFTRLAGALTQYF.

Note on this clonotype: The junction differs from germline at one of its ends, possibly a read error. The chain carries TRBV9 and TRBJ2-6; the D gene is possibly TRBD1 (5 bases). There are 19 residues in the CDR3. In germline, CDR1 is SGDLS, CDR2 YYNGEE. Here the CDR3 DNA reads TGTGCCAGCAGCGTAGCCCCCCGGACAAAACGTTCTGGGGCCAACGGCCTGACTTTC. Amino acid sequence: CASSVAPRTKRSGANGLTF. The whole variable domain, filled in from reference TRBV9 and TRBJ2-6, reads DSGVTQTPKHLITATGQRVTLRCSPRSGDLSVYWYQQSLDQGLQFLIQYYNGEERAKGNILERFSAQQFPDLHSELNLSSLELGDSALYFCASSVAPRTKRSGANGLTFGAGSRLTVL.

V gene TRBV6-2 or TRBV6-3 combines with J gene TRBJ2-7; D is uncertain. This CDR3 is built from 15 residues. Trimming took off 5 bases at V and 2 bases at J, with 16 bases between the two ends. From germline, CDR1 is MNHEY and CDR2 SVGEGT. DNA for the CDR3: TGTGCCAGCAGTCCGTCTCGGACGGTGACCTACGAGCAGTACTTC. Translation gives CASSPSRTVTYEQYF.

This sequence joins TRBV7-2 and TRBJ2-7; D remains unclear. Germline CDR1 reads SGHTA; CDR2 reads FQGNSA. This CDR3 comprises 14 residues. V lost 3 bases, J lost 0 bases, and 9 bases lay in between. CDR3 DNA: TGTGCCAGCAGCTTCTTAATGGGCTCCTACGAGCAGTACTTC. Its protein product is CASSFLMGSYEQYF.

This clonotype was seen only a few times. The genes are TRBV12-3 or TRBV12-4 and TRBJ1-5; TRBD1 matches 7 bases. Unmatched junction bases numbered 9, after V lost 6 bases and J lost 7 bases. This CDR3 contains 14 residues. CDR3 sequence (DNA): TGTGCCAGCAGCCCGACAGGGCTGGGACAGCCCCAGCATTTT. Amino acids: CASSPTGLGQPQHF.

This clonotype was recorded many times. The V call is TRBV20-1, the J call TRBJ1-4; D gene ambiguous. CDR3 size: 11 residues. Per germline, CDR1 DFQATT and CDR2 SNEGSKA (reference sequence). V was shortened by 7 bases and J by 5 bases, with 8 bases between the two germline ends. The CDR3: CSVARNEKLFF. DNA for the CDR3: TGCAGTGTCGCCCGGAATGAAAAACTGTTTTTT.

This clonotype showed up many times. CDR3 sequence reads: CASSQAGQGVTGELFF. DNA for the CDR3: TGTGCCAGCAGCCAAGCAGGACAGGGAGTCACCGGGGAGCTGTTTTTT. V gene TRBV3-1 combines with J gene TRBJ2-2; 8 positions agree with TRBD1. Germline V gives CDR1 LGHDT, CDR2 YNNKEL (reference sequence). With 1 base clipped from V and 4 bases from J, the junction kept 5 bases outside the gene matches. This CDR3 is built from 16 residues.

This clonotype occurred many times. The chain carries TRBV6-2 or TRBV6-3 and TRBJ2-1; D remains unclear. Germline V gives CDR1 MNHEY, CDR2 SVGEGT. The ends were cut back, 5 bases at V and 3 bases at J, with 11 bases in the middle. This CDR3 is built from 14 residues. CDR3 coding DNA: TGTGCCAGCAGTATCTCCAAAGGCTACAATGAGCAGTTCTTC. Amino acids: CASSISKGYNEQFF.

This clonotype has more than one count but fewer than ten. This rearrangement joins TRBV20-1 to TRBJ2-7; D gene ambiguous. This CDR3 contains 12 residues. The germline V gene encodes CDR1 DFQATT and CDR2 SNEGSKA (reference sequence). The V end lost 3 bases, the J end lost 1 base, and 7 bases lay between the germline ends. CDR3 sequence: CSARGASYEQYF. The CDR3 DNA reads TGCAGTGCTAGGGGCGCGTCCTACGAGCAGTACTTC.

This clonotype was counted a few times. The V and J genes are TRBV15 and TRBJ2-1; 8 bases are a match to TRBD1. V lost 3 bases, J lost 3 bases, and 7 bases stayed unmatched. This CDR3 spans 16 amino acids. Germline CDR1 reads LNHNV; CDR2 reads YYDKDF (reference sequence). This CDR3 reads CATSRGDRPNYNEQFF. The CDR3 nucleotides read TGTGCCACCAGCAGGGGGGACAGGCCAAACTACAATGAGCAGTTCTTC.

This sequence joins TRBV28 and TRBJ1-2; TRBD1 is a possible D gene (5 bases). Germline-derived CDR1 and CDR2 are MDHEN and SYDVKM. The CDR3 has 13 residues. V lost 10 bases and J 7 bases, leaving 19 bases between the germline ends. CDR3 sequence (DNA): TGTGCCACCGAGGGACTAGGGGTGGGTGGCTACACCTTC. It specifies CATEGLGVGGYTF.

This clonotype was detected ten times or more. The genes are TRBV7-2 and TRBJ1-5; TRBD1 might be the D (5 bases). Germline values: CDR1 SGHTA, CDR2 FQGNSA. V lost 4 bases and J 5 bases, leaving 21 bases between the germline ends. CDR3 length: 17 residues. CDR3 nucleotides: TGTGCCAGCAGCTCCACTCCCCGGGGCAGCGGGGATCAGCCCCAGCATTTT. This sequence encodes CASSSTPRGSGDQPQHF.

The chain uses TRBV4-3 and TRBJ2-1; D call uncertain. The CDR3 totals 13 residues. V was cut by 0 bases and J by 8 bases, with 8 bases left in between. The germline gives CDR1 LGHNA, CDR2 YSLEER. Written as DNA, the CDR3 is TGCGCCAGCAGCCAAGATGCTGGGGATGAGCAGTTCTTC. Residues: CASSQDAGDEQFF.

This clonotype was found a few times. This chain connects TRBV20-1 to TRBJ1-6; D not certain. With 4 bases removed from V and 7 bases from J, the gap between germline ends came to 11 bases. The CDR3 is 13 amino acids. The germline gives CDR1 DFQATT, CDR2 SNEGSKA (reference sequence). The CDR3 DNA is TGCAGTGCTACGAACGGGTTAAATTCACCCCTCCACTTT. It encodes CSATNGLNSPLHF.

At least ten counts were recorded for this clonotype. This rearrangement joins TRBV12-3 or TRBV12-4 to TRBJ2-7, with TRBD1 identical over 7 bases. Losses at the gene ends were 3 bases for V and 0 bases for J; bases not matched to a gene: 8. This CDR3 region has 16 residues. The CDR3 nucleotides are TGTGCCAGCAGTTTCGACAGGGAAGGTCTCTCCTACGAGCAGTACTTC. Translated: CASSFDREGLSYEQYF.

J is TRBJ1-6 and V is TRBV12-3 or TRBV12-4; 11 bases line up with TRBD1. J lost 1 base, V lost 5 bases, and 4 bases had no gene match. This CDR3 spans 17 amino acids. The CDR3 DNA reads TGTGCCAGCAGTCTAGGACAGGGGGCGTCCTATAATTCACCCCTCCACTTT. Its translation: CASSLGQGASYNSPLHF.

The V call is TRBV7-9, the J call TRBJ2-7; D gene ambiguous. This CDR3 is 15 amino acids long. Germline V gene sequence: CDR1 SEHNR, CDR2 FQNEAQ (reference sequence). Trimming removed 4 bases from V and 1 base from J, with 14 bases in between. The CDR3 DNA reads as TGTGCCAGCAGCTCCCCGAGGAGTCCTTCCTACGAGCAGTACTTC. Amino acids: CASSSPRSPSYEQYF.